The present T cell receptor beta chain was sequenced within a study of blood T cell repertoires in COVID-19. Germline V gene sequence: CDR1 SGDLS, CDR2 YYNGEE. The V gene end was trimmed by 0 bases and the J gene end by 2 bases; junction bases not matched to a gene: 2. The CDR3 covers 15 residues. TCRdb's table, derived via immunoSEQ multiplex PCR, lists solely in-frame clones and lacks some. The table includes about 390,000 clones, over 75% detected once. The V and J genes are TRBV9 and TRBJ2-1; 7 positions agree with TRBD1. Material for sequencing was peripheral blood. The receptor was isolated from a woman aged 60-75 years with COVID-19, enrolled during active disease. The CDR3 here is CASSVAGTAYNEQFF. The CDR3 coding sequence is TGTGCCAGCAGCGTAGCTGGGACAGCCTACAATGAGCAGTTCTTC.